This T cell receptor beta chain appears in the sequencing data of a study of blood T cell repertoires in COVID-19. Self-reported history from a screening survey and questionnaire set each donor's cohort. In the original processing: Amplification of reference gene primers was used by the study to estimate nucleated cell counts. Sequenced by immunoSEQ multiplex PCR; TCRdb stores in-frame clones only, minus some. The V and J calls and clone size are taken from that table; D and trimming were inferred from the DNA. The sample holds roughly 340,000 clones, 85% to 90% seen once. V lost 1 base and J lost 6, with 19 bases in between. In germline, CDR1 is MNHNS, CDR2 SASEGT. This CDR3 contains 17 residues.

The TCR was taken from a man younger than 30 who had recovered from COVID-19. Sequencing used PBMCs or T cells enriched from blood (not recorded which). The chain is built from TRBV6-1 and TRBJ1-5; the D gene is possibly TRBD1 (5 bases). CDR3 bases: TGTGCCAGCAGTGAAGAACGGGGGTTTCAGAGGGGTCAGCCCCAGCATTTT. This encodes CASSEERGFQRGQPQHF.